The clone carrying this T cell receptor beta chain was picked up one time. This entry belongs to a study of regulatory T cells in long-lasting Graves disease. The time point denotes: persistent/refractory GD, antithyroid drugs over 5 years with positive TRAb. Isolated PBMC RNA provided the starting material for the TCR library. With iRepertoire HTBI primers and Arm-PCR of CDR3 regions, TCR beta libraries were built. TCRdb reprocessed the multiplex PCR reads with MiXCR, giving one entry per CDR3 protein. In the table there are about 660,000 distinct CDR3 sequences, about 32% of which are singletons. This TCR was recovered from a female donor with Graves disease. Sequenced material: peripheral blood mononuclear cells (PBMCs), taken when the disease was refractory, from a patient treated with antithyroid drugs.

The CDR3 sequence: CASSYVGKRELFF. CDR3 DNA sequence: TGTGCCAGCAGTTACGTCGGAAAGCGGGAGCTGTTTTTT. The chain links TRBV6-2 or TRBV6-3 to TRBJ2-2; D gene unclear. Germline CDR1 is MNHEY and CDR2 is SVGEGT. CDR3 length: 13 amino acids. Trimming removed 2 bases from V and 9 bases from J, with 10 bases in between.